The 24 T cell receptor beta chains in this list originate from one sample, sequenced in a study of a mutant IDH1 vaccine in newly diagnosed glioma. Specified time point: week 47, end of study. Topical imiquimod was applied with each vaccine dose, which held 300 ug of mutant IDH1 20-mer peptide. These TCRs are of unknown antigen specificity. Measured with immunoSEQ multiplex PCR; TCRdb has only the in-frame clones, and not every one. The table shows approximately 60,000 clones, with roughly 87% occurring only once. Sequencing was performed on PBMCs, taken from a glioma patient whose treatment included an IDH1 peptide vaccine. The receptors stem from a woman aged 50 to 60 with glioma.

This clone was detected only a few times. This chain joins TRBV28 and TRBJ2-2; 7 bases are a match to TRBD1. The CDR3 is made up of 14 amino acids. CDR1 MDHEN and CDR2 SYDVKM come from the germline V gene. The V and J ends lost 8 bases and 9 bases, in that order; junction bases with no gene match: 12. CDR3 sequence: CASGRPQQGRELFF. The CDR3 coding sequence is TGTGCCAGCGGGCGACCTCAACAGGGGCGGGAGCTGTTTTTT.

The chain links TRBV7-8 to TRBJ2-1; 8 bases are shared with TRBD2. The CDR3 totals 16 residues. Trimming removed 4 bases from V and 4 bases from J; junction bases left unmatched: 9. Germline values: CDR1 SGHVS, CDR2 FQNEAQ. The DNA for the CDR3 is TGTGCCAGCAGCTCGCGGCCGGGAGGGTCGTACAATGAGCAGTTCTTC. It specifies CASSSRPGGSYNEQFF.

The chain has TRBV7-9 and TRBJ1-2; D not certain. This CDR3 has 15 amino acids. Germline CDR1 reads SEHNR; CDR2 reads FQNEAQ (reference sequence). V was trimmed by 5 bases and J by 7 bases, leaving 20 bases between them. Here the CDR3 reads CASSTQSGDSFGYTF. CDR3 nucleotide sequence: TGTGCCAGCAGCACCCAATCCGGGGATTCCTTTGGCTACACCTTC.

Only one count was recorded for this clone. The genes are TRBV29-1 and TRBJ2-7; TRBD1 matches 8 bases. Germline lookup yields CDR1 SQVTM and CDR2 ANQGSEA. The CDR3 contains 14 residues. V lost 6 bases to trimming and J lost 1 base; unmatched junction nucleotides: 8. In DNA form, the CDR3 reads TGCAGCGTCGCCGACAGGGGCAGGTCCTACGAGCAGTACTTC. Encoded protein: CSVADRGRSYEQYF.

The V and J genes are TRBV5-1 and TRBJ2-7; unclear D gene. The CDR3 sequence is 16 residues long. Germline assignment: CDR1 SGHRS and CDR2 YFSETQ. Trimming cost V 1 base and J 3 bases, with 17 bases left between them. CDR3 DNA: TGCGCCAGCAGCTTGAATGACGCGCTCCCAAACTACGAGCAGTACTTC. Translation: CASSLNDALPNYEQYF.

The chain links TRBV27 to TRBJ1-5; no definite D call. The V and J ends lost 5 bases and 4 bases respectively, with 12 bases between them. The CDR3 consists of 14 residues. Germline CDR1 reads MNHEY; CDR2 reads SMNVEV (reference sequence). The CDR3 loop is CASSGSINNQPQHF. CDR3 sequence (DNA): TGTGCCAGCAGTGGCAGTATCAATAATCAGCCCCAGCATTTT.

The rearrangement joins TRBV9 to TRBJ1-3; TRBD1 matches 7 bases. The CDR3 length is 14 residues. The germline V gene has CDR1 SGDLS and CDR2 YYNGEE. With V trimmed by 10 bases and J by 2 bases, 9 bases remained unmatched. CDR3 sequence: CASTEGAPGNTIYF. The CDR3 DNA reads as TGTGCCTCTACGGAGGGGGCGCCTGGAAACACCATATATTTT.

This clone occurred once. J is TRBJ2-7 and V is TRBV29-1; 7 bases line up with TRBD1. V was clipped by 7 bases and J by 2 bases; unmatched bases: 8. The CDR3 has 13 amino acids. CDR1 is SQVTM and CDR2 is ANQGSEA in the germline V gene. CDR3 bases: TGCAGCGCCAGACAGGGAACTACCTACGAGCAGTACTTC. It yields the protein CSARQGTTYEQYF.

The V and J genes are TRBV18 and TRBJ2-5; 7 bases line up with TRBD1. V shed 2 bases, J shed 5 bases, and the junction held 11 bases outside the gene matches. The germline V gene encodes CDR1 KGHSH and CDR2 LQKENI. There are 16 residues in the CDR3. CDR3: CASSPSTGSVEETQYF. In DNA, the CDR3 is TGTGCCAGCTCACCATCGACAGGGAGTGTTGAGGAGACCCAGTACTTC.

The chain has TRBV7-6 and TRBJ2-7, with 8 bases that match TRBD2. Germline V CDR1 and CDR2: SGHVS, FNYEAQ. V lost 1 base to trimming and J lost 2 bases; unmatched junction nucleotides: 4. The CDR3 totals 15 residues. The chain's CDR3 is CASSLEAGAPYEQYF. CDR3 sequence (DNA): TGTGCCAGCAGCTTAGAAGCGGGGGCCCCCTACGAGCAGTACTTC.

This clone has just one count. The chain couples TRBV2 to TRBJ1-5; D may be TRBD1 (5 bases). This CDR3 contains 15 residues. The V end lost 7 bases, the J end lost 4 bases, and 17 bases lay between the germline ends. CDR1 SNHLY and CDR2 FYNNEI come from the germline V gene. CDR3 loop: CASNDGALANQPQHF. In nucleotides, the CDR3 is TGTGCCAGCAATGATGGGGCGCTCGCTAATCAGCCCCAGCATTTT.

This chain uses TRBV5-1 with TRBJ1-4; 8 bases are a match to TRBD1. Germline CDR1 and CDR2: SGHRS and YFSETQ. After removal of 4 bases from V and 5 bases from J, the junction contained 7 bases not matched to a gene. This CDR3 region has 15 residues. The CDR3 DNA follows: TGCGCCAGCAGCCGCCGACAGGGGATGAATGAAAAACTGTTTTTT. This translates into CASSRRQGMNEKLFF.

The chain joins TRBV5-1 to TRBJ2-7; D is perhaps TRBD2 (5 bases). V lost 7 bases and J lost 5, with 19 bases in between. Per germline, CDR1 SGHRS and CDR2 YFSETQ. The CDR3 loop spans 14 amino acids. Here the CDR3 reads CASLDWPNNNEQYF. Written as DNA, the CDR3 is TGCGCCAGCCTGGACTGGCCCAACAACAACGAGCAGTACTTC.

The genes are TRBV6-1 and TRBJ1-1; TRBD1 matches 7 bases. The V gene end was trimmed by 5 bases and the J gene end by 6 bases; junction bases not matched to a gene: 6. The CDR3 covers 13 residues. From germline, CDR1 is MNHNS and CDR2 SASEGT. CDR3 DNA: TGTGCCAGCAGTCAATGGACAGGCTCTGAAGCTTTCTTT. Amino acid sequence: CASSQWTGSEAFF.

The genes are TRBV7-6 and TRBJ2-1; D is tentatively TRBD1 or TRBD2 (5 bases each). The CDR3 is 14 amino acids. Trimming removed 3 bases at V and 5 bases at J, with 11 bases between. Germline V CDR1 and CDR2: SGHVS, FNYEAQ. CDR3 sequence reads: CASSFGTENNEQFF. The CDR3 DNA follows: TGTGCCAGCAGCTTCGGGACGGAAAACAATGAGCAGTTCTTC.

The genes are TRBV28 and TRBJ2-5; D may be TRBD1 (6 bases). The CDR3 runs 16 residues. Germline assignment: CDR1 MDHEN and CDR2 SYDVKM. V was shortened by 5 bases and J by 5 bases, with 21 bases between the two germline ends. Here the CDR3 reads CASSPSRQGLGETQYF. Written as DNA, the CDR3 is TGTGCCAGCAGTCCCTCCCGGCAGGGGCTCGGGGAGACCCAGTACTTC.

The chain employs TRBV10-3 and TRBJ2-5, with 10 bases that match TRBD1. Germline CDR1 ENHRY, CDR2 SYGVKD. The CDR3 length is 18 residues. The J segment lost 4 bases and the V segment lost 1 base, leaving 12 bases of the junction unmatched. CDR3 residues: CAISEFSTGGSFTETQYF. CDR3 bases: TGTGCCATCAGTGAGTTCTCGACAGGGGGCTCGTTTACAGAGACCCAGTACTTC.

The chain combines TRBV7-9 with TRBJ1-5; TRBD1 matches at 7 bases. V shed 6 bases, J shed 2 bases, and the junction held 1 base outside the gene matches. Germline V lookup: CDR1 SEHNR, CDR2 FQNEAQ (reference sequence). The CDR3 spans 13 residues. CDR3 nucleotide sequence: TGTGCCAGCAGTCAGGGGGGCAATCAGCCCCAGCATTTT. Protein sequence: CASSQGGNQPQHF.

The rearrangement joins TRBV7-2 to TRBJ2-1; perhaps TRBD1 as D (6 bases). The CDR3 runs to 13 residues. Looked up from germline, CDR1 is SGHTA and CDR2 is FQGNSA. V was shortened by 5 bases and J by 9 bases, with 14 bases between the two germline ends. Here the CDR3 DNA reads TGTGCCAGCAGCCCAGGGGCCCTCGGTGAGCAGTTCTTC. Translated: CASSPGALGEQFF.

The V and J genes are TRBV2 and TRBJ1-1; D unresolved. The CDR3 runs 14 residues. Trimming left V 7 bases short and J 2 bases short, with 14 bases between. The germline gives CDR1 SNHLY, CDR2 FYNNEI. CDR3 DNA sequence: TGTGCCAGCAAACGTTGGGTAACTAACACTGAAGCTTTCTTT. Translated, it gives CASKRWVTNTEAFF. Complete variable domain (other parts from reference TRBV2 and TRBJ1-1): EPEVTQTPSHQVTQMGQEVILRCVPISNHLYFYWYRQILGQKVEFLVSFYNNEISEKSEIFDDQFSVERPDGSNFTLKIRSTKLEDSAMYFCASKRWVTNTEAFFGQGTRLTVV.

Only one count was recorded for this clone. CDR3: CASRQGQLNTEAFF. As DNA, the CDR3 is TGTGCCAGCAGACAGGGACAGCTGAACACTGAAGCTTTCTTT. The chain combines TRBV2 with TRBJ1-1; 7 positions agree with TRBD1. The CDR3 contains 14 residues. Trimming removed 6 bases from V and 0 bases from J; junction bases left unmatched: 4. Looked up from germline, CDR1 is SNHLY and CDR2 is FYNNEI.

The chain carries TRBV5-6 and TRBJ1-2; 8 nucleotides align to TRBD1. CDR1 and CDR2 from the germline V gene are SGHDT and YYEEEE. The CDR3 covers 16 residues. The J segment lost 1 base and the V segment lost 1 base, leaving 6 bases of the junction unmatched. CDR3 sequence (DNA): TGTGCCAGCAGCTTGCGGACAGGGTTACATAACTATGGCTACACCTTC. Translated: CASSLRTGLHNYGYTF. The full variable domain, completed using reference TRBV5-6 and TRBJ1-2, is DAGVTQSPTHLIKTRGQQVTLRCSPKSGHDTVSWYQQALGQGPQFIFQYYEEEERQRGNFPDRFSGHQFPNYSSELNVNALLLGDSALYLCASSLRTGLHNYGYTFGSGTRLTVV.

The rearrangement uses TRBV9 and TRBJ2-3; D perhaps matches TRBD2 (5 bases). CDR1 and CDR2 (germline): SGDLS, YYNGEE. This CDR3 spans 14 amino acids. The V end was cut by 4 bases, the J end by 7 bases, with 16 bases between. The CDR3: CASSPSVTGNTQYF. The CDR3 region has the DNA TGTGCCAGCAGCCCCAGTGTGACGGGAAATACGCAGTATTTT.

CDR3 DNA: TGTGCCAGCAGTTTAGCAGGATTGAACACCGGGGAGCTGTTTTTT. Its protein is CASSLAGLNTGELFF. The rearrangement uses TRBV28 and TRBJ2-2, with D unresolved. The germline gives CDR1 MDHEN, CDR2 SYDVKM. Between the trimmed V and J ends, which lost 2 bases and 1 base, there was a span of 8 bases. This CDR3 comprises 15 residues. The full variable domain, in which reference TRBV28 and TRBJ2-2 provide the parts outside the CDR3, is DVKVTQSSRYLVKRTGEKVFLECVQDMDHENMFWYRQDPGLGLRLIYFSYDVKMKEKGDIPEGYSVSREKKERFSLILESASTNQTSMYLCASSLAGLNTGELFFGEGSRLTVL.